Presented here are 3 T cell receptor beta chains from one specimen sequenced in a study of blood T cells in healthy people across ages. A second PCR of roughly 7 to 11 cycles used a sample-barcoded 5' primer and a J-beta primer mix. TCRdb recomputed calls from the 5' RACE reads with MiXCR, one row per CDR3 protein. The sample lists 1.5 million to 2 million distinct CDR3 sequences; approximately 50% were seen once. The sequenced sample consisted of blood. The receptor source for this set is a middle-aged woman in good health.

The rearrangement joins TRBV12-3 or TRBV12-4 to TRBJ2-3; no reliable D call. Trimming took 6 bases from V and 0 from J, leaving 19 bases between them. The CDR3 contains 17 residues. The CDR3 DNA reads TGTGCCAGCAGCCCCAGTGGCAGGTCTCCCAGCACAGATACGCAGTATTTT. Its protein product is CASSPSGRSPSTDTQYF.

This clonotype was seen more than once but under ten times. The chain has TRBV6-5 and TRBJ2-5; D remains unclear. V lost 6 bases and J 5 bases, leaving 13 bases between the germline ends. The CDR3 runs to 13 residues. In germline, CDR1 is MNHEY, CDR2 SVGAGI. The CDR3 sequence is CASREPGWETQYF. The CDR3 DNA reads as TGTGCCAGCAGAGAACCCGGGTGGGAGACCCAGTACTTC.

This clonotype was detected only a few times. The rearrangement uses TRBV2 and TRBJ1-2; possibly TRBD1 for D (5 bases). Germline CDR1 and CDR2: SNHLY and FYNNEI. CDR3 length: 15 amino acids. V was pared by 7 bases and J by 5 bases, with 20 bases between. CDR3 residues: CASIGGVLRDYGYTF. Written as DNA, the CDR3 is TGTGCCAGCATCGGGGGGGTGTTGAGAGATTATGGCTACACCTTC.